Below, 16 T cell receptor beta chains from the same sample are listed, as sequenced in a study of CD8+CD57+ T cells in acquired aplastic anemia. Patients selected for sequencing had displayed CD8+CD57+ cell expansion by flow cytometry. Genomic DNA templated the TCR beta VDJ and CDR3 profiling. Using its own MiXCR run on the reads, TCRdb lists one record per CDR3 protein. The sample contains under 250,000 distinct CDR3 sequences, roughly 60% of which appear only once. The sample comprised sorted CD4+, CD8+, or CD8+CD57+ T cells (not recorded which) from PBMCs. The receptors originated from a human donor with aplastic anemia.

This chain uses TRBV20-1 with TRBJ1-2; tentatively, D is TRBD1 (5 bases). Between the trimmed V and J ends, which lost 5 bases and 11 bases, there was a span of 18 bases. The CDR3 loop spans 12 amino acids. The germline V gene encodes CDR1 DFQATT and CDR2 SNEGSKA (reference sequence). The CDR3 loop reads CSAPRDDYGYTF. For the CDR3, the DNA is TGCAGTGCTCCCCGGGACGACTACGGGTACACCTTC.

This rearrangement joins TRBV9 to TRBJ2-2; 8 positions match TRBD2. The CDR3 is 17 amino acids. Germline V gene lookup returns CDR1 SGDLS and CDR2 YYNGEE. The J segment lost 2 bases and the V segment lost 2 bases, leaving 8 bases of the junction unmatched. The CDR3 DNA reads TGTGCCAGCAGCGTCATGCCGGGACTAGGTAACACCGGGGAGCTGTTTTTT. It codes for CASSVMPGLGNTGELFF. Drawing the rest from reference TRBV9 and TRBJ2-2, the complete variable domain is DSGVTQTPKHLITATGQRVTLRCSPRSGDLSVYWYQQSLDQGLQFLIQYYNGEERAKGNILERFSAQQFPDLHSELNLSSLELGDSALYFCASSVMPGLGNTGELFFGEGSRLTVL.

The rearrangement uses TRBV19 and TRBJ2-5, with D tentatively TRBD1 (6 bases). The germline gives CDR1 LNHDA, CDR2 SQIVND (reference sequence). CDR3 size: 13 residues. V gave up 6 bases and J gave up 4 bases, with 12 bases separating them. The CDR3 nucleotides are TGTGCCAGTAGCAAACAGGGTGGAGAGACCCAGTACTTC. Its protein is CASSKQGGETQYF.

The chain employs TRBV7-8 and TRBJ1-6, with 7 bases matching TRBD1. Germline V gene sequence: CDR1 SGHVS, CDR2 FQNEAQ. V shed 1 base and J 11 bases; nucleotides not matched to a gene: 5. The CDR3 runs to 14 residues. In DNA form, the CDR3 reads TGTGCCAGCAGCTTAGACAGGGGAAATCCACCCCTCCACTTT. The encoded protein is CASSLDRGNPPLHF.

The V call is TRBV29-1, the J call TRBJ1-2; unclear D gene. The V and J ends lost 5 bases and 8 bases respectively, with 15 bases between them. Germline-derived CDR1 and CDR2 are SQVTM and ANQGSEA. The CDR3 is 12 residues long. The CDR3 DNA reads TGCAGCGTTCTAATCCCGTCGACGGGCTACACCTTC. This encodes CSVLIPSTGYTF.

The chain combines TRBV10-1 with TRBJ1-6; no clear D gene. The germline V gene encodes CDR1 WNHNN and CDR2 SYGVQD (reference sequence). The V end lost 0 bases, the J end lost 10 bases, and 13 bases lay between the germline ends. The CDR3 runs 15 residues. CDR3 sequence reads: CASSESGKKSSPLHF. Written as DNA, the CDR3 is TGCGCCAGCAGTGAGTCGGGCAAAAAGAGCTCACCCCTCCACTTT.

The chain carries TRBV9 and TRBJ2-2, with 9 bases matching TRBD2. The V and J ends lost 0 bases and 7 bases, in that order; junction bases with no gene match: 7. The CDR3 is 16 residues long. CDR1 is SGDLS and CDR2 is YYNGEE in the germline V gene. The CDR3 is CASSVGAGGIDGELFF. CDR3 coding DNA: TGTGCCAGCAGCGTAGGGGCGGGGGGGATCGACGGGGAGCTGTTTTTT.

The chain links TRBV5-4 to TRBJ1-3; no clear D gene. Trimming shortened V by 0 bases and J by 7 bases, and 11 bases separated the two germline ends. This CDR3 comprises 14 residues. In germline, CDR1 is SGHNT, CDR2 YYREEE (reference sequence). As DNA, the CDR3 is TGTGCCAGCAGCTTGGGGCAGGCGGGGAACACCATATATTTT. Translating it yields CASSLGQAGNTIYF.

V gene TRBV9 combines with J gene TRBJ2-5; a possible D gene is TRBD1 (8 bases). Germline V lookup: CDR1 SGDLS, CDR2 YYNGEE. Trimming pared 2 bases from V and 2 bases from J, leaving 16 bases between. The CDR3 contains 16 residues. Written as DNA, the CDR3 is TGTGCCAGCAGCGTCCGAAAACAGGGGGGGCAAGAGACCCAGTACTTC. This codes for CASSVRKQGGQETQYF. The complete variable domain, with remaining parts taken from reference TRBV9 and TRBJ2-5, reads DSGVTQTPKHLITATGQRVTLRCSPRSGDLSVYWYQQSLDQGLQFLIQYYNGEERAKGNILERFSAQQFPDLHSELNLSSLELGDSALYFCASSVRKQGGQETQYFGPGTRLLVL.

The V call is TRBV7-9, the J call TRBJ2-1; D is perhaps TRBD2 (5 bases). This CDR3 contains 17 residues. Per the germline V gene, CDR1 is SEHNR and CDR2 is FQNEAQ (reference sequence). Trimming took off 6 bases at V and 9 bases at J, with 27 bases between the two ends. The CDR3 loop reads CASSSGIFWESKTEQFF. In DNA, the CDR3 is TGTGCCAGCAGTTCGGGTATTTTTTGGGAGTCAAAAACTGAGCAGTTCTTC.

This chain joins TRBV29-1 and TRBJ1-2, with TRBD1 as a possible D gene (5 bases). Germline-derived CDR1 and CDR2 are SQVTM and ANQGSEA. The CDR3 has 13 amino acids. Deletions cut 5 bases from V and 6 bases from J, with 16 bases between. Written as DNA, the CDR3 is TGCAGCGTTTTTGTGGACAAGGGCCATGGCTACACCTTC. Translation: CSVFVDKGHGYTF.

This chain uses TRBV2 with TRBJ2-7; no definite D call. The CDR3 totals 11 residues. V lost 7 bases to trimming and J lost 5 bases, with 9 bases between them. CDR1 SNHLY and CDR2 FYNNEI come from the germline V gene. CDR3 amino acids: CASITSHEQYF. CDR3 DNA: TGTGCCAGCATAACGAGCCACGAGCAGTACTTC.

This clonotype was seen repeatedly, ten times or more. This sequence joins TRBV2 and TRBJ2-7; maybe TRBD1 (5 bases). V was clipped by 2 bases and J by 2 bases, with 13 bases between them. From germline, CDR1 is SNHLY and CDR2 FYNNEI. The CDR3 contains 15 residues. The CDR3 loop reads CASSEQDMPPYEQYF. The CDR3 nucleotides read TGTGCCAGCAGTGAACAGGACATGCCTCCCTACGAGCAGTACTTC.

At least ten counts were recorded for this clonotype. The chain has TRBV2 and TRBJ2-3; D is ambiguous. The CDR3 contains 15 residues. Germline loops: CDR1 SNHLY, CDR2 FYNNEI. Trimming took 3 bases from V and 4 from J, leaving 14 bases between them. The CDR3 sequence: CASSDWQLDADTQYF. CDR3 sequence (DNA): TGTGCCAGCAGTGATTGGCAGCTTGATGCAGATACGCAGTATTTT.

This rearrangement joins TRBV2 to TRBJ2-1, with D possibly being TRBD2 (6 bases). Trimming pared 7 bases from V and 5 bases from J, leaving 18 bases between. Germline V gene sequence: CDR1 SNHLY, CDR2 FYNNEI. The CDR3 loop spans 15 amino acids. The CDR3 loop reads CASNPPGTEDNEQFF. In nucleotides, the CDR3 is TGTGCCAGCAACCCCCCCGGGACTGAGGACAATGAGCAGTTCTTC.

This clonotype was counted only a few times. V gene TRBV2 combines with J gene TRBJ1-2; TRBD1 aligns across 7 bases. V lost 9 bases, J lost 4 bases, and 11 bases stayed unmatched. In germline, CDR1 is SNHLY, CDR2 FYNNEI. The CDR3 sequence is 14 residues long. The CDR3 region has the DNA TGTGCCAGATCCCCCGGGACAGAGAGCTATGGCTACACCTTC. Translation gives CARSPGTESYGYTF. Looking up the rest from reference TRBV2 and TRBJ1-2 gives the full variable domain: EPEVTQTPSHQVTQMGQEVILRCVPISNHLYFYWYRQILGQKVEFLVSFYNNEISEKSEIFDDQFSVERPDGSNFTLKIRSTKLEDSAMYFCARSPGTESYGYTFGSGTRLTVV.